The 13 T cell receptor beta chains in this list originate from one sample, sequenced in a study of PD-L1 blockade in urothelial cancer. The time point is: pretreatment peripheral blood. The method was immunoSEQ multiplex PCR; TCRdb's version includes in-frame clones alone and lacks a portion of them. Among roughly 87,000 clones, 70% to 90% were seen once, and the ten largest hold more than 0.85%. This specimen was PBMCs, taken around atezolizumab (anti-PD-L1) treatment. All receptors derive from a woman older than 75 with urothelial cancer.

The rearrangement links TRBV7-9 to TRBJ1-2, with D tentatively TRBD1 (5 bases). V lost 4 bases to trimming and J lost 4 bases, with 16 bases between them. Germline values: CDR1 SEHNR, CDR2 FQNEAQ (reference sequence). The CDR3 is made up of 15 amino acids. The DNA for the CDR3 is TGTGCCAGCAGCTCGACGGGGGTTCAGGTCTATGGCTACACCTTC. Its protein product is CASSSTGVQVYGYTF.

This rearrangement joins TRBV19 to TRBJ1-1; D not certain. This CDR3 is built from 13 residues. Trimming stripped 6 bases from V and 1 base from J, with 9 bases between. The germline CDR1 and CDR2 sequences are LNHDA and SQIVND (reference sequence). The CDR3 loop is CASSTPENTEAFF. The CDR3 region has the DNA TGTGCCAGTAGCACCCCAGAGAACACTGAAGCTTTCTTT.

The V call is TRBV6-1, the J call TRBJ1-5; 9 nucleotides agree with TRBD1. The V gene end was trimmed by 3 bases and the J gene end by 3 bases; junction bases not matched to a gene: 6. The CDR3 contains 16 residues. Looked up from germline, CDR1 is MNHNS and CDR2 is SASEGT. The CDR3 reads CASSEGRQGDNQPQHF. Here the CDR3 DNA reads TGTGCCAGCAGTGAGGGGAGACAGGGGGACAATCAGCCCCAGCATTTT.

The chain is built from TRBV28 and TRBJ2-7; 8 bases align to TRBD1. The CDR3 contains 15 residues. V trimming: 5 bases; J trimming: 3 bases; junction bases outside the gene matches: 9. Germline V lookup: CDR1 MDHEN, CDR2 SYDVKM. This CDR3 is CASSPISGGLYEQYF. The CDR3 bases are TGTGCCAGCAGTCCAATTTCAGGGGGCCTCTACGAGCAGTACTTC.

The genes are TRBV5-1 and TRBJ1-2; D gene unclear. CDR1 and CDR2 (germline): SGHRS, YFSETQ. The CDR3 length is 15 residues. Between the trimmed V and J ends, which lost 2 bases and 4 bases, there was a span of 15 bases. The CDR3 DNA reads as TGCGCCAGCAGCTTCAATGACTGGTCGATCTATGGCTACACCTTC. Amino acid sequence: CASSFNDWSIYGYTF.

The rearrangement joins TRBV11-2 to TRBJ1-2; maybe TRBD1 (5 bases). This CDR3 has 12 residues. Looked up from germline, CDR1 is SGHAT and CDR2 is FQNNGV. Trimming shortened V by 10 bases and J by 3 bases, and 12 bases separated the two germline ends. The chain's CDR3 is CATRETDYGYTF. CDR3 sequence (DNA): TGTGCCACCCGAGAGACAGACTATGGCTACACCTTC.

The J gene is TRBJ2-5, the V gene TRBV28; D might be TRBD1 (5 bases). Germline V lookup: CDR1 MDHEN, CDR2 SYDVKM. V was pared by 10 bases and J by 2 bases, with 11 bases between. This CDR3 comprises 12 residues. CDR3 nucleotide sequence: TGTGCCACCTCGACAGCTCAAGAGACCCAGTACTTC. Translating it yields CATSTAQETQYF.

V is TRBV6-4 and J is TRBJ2-7; 14 nucleotides align to TRBD2. The germline V gene has CDR1 MRHNA and CDR2 SNTAGT. V was pared by 4 bases and J by 5 bases, with 4 bases of the junction left unmatched. The CDR3 runs to 15 residues. As DNA, the CDR3 is TGTGCCAGCAGTGTCGGGACTAGCGGGAGCGACGAGCAGTACTTC. It yields the protein CASSVGTSGSDEQYF.

The J gene is TRBJ2-1, the V gene TRBV25-1, with 8 positions matching TRBD1. The CDR3 has 15 residues. Losses at the gene ends were 4 bases for V and 2 bases for J; bases not matched to a gene: 4. Germline lookup yields CDR1 MGHDK and CDR2 SYGVNS. As DNA, the CDR3 is TGTGCCAGCAGTGCGGACAGGGATACCTACAATGAGCAGTTCTTC. It is translated as CASSADRDTYNEQFF.

The genes are TRBV27 and TRBJ2-7, with a weak D call TRBD2 (6 bases). The V end lost 2 bases, the J end lost 1 base, and 18 bases lay between the germline ends. The V gene's germline CDR1 is MNHEY and CDR2 SMNVEV (reference sequence). The CDR3 loop spans 17 amino acids. The CDR3 DNA is TGTGCCAGCAGTTTAGGGCGCGGGGCGGTTGGATCCTACGAGCAGTACTTC. Protein sequence: CASSLGRGAVGSYEQYF.

The chain has TRBV2 and TRBJ2-7; 8 positions match TRBD2. CDR1 and CDR2 from the germline V gene are SNHLY and FYNNEI. The CDR3 covers 13 residues. V was pared by 7 bases and J by 6 bases, with 8 bases of the junction left unmatched. CDR3 in amino acids: CASNMVAGSEQYF. DNA for the CDR3: TGTGCCAGCAATATGGTAGCGGGAAGCGAGCAGTACTTC.

In its sample, this clone was seen once. V is TRBV25-1 and J is TRBJ2-7, with TRBD2 identical over 8 bases. The CDR3 length is 17 residues. The V segment lost 2 bases and the J segment 1 base; nucleotides outside the gene matches: 10. The germline gives CDR1 MGHDK, CDR2 SYGVNS. The DNA of the CDR3 is TGTGCCAGCAGTGAAACCGGGATACTAGCGGCTTCCTACGAGCAGTACTTC. Amino acids: CASSETGILAASYEQYF.

This sequence joins TRBV28 and TRBJ1-2; 7 bases line up with TRBD1. The V gene's germline CDR1 is MDHEN and CDR2 SYDVKM. The CDR3 totals 15 residues. V lost 5 bases, J lost 1 base, and 7 bases stayed unmatched. The CDR3 is CASSLQGTLNYGYTF. The CDR3 DNA is TGTGCCAGCAGTCTACAGGGGACACTTAACTATGGCTACACCTTC.